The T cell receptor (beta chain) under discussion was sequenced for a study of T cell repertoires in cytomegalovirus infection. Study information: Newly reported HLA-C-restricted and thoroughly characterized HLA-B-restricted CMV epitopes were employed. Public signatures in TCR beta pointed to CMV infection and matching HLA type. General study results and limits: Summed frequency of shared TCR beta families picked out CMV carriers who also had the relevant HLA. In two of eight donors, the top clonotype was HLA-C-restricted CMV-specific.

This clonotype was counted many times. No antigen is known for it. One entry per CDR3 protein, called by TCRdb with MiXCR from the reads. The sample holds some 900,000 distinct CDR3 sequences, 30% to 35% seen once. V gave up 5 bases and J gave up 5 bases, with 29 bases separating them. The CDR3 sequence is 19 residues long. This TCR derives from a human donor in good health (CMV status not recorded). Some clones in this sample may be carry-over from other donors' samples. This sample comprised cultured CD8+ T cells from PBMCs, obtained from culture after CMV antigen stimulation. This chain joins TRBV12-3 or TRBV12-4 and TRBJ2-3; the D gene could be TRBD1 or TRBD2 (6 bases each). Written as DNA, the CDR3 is TGTGCCAGCAGTGTTATGGCAAACGGGGGCAGGGGAGCGGGAGATACGCAGTATTTT. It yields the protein CASSVMANGGRGAGDTQYF.